This T cell receptor beta chain was retrieved from a study of T-cell memory formation after mild COVID-19. Overall study results and limits: Clones that shrank (day 15 to 85) were balanced CD4/CD8, whereas later expanders leaned CD4+.

Per the germline V gene, CDR1 is SEHNR and CDR2 is FQNEAQ (reference sequence). V dropped 2 bases and J dropped 1 base, with 8 bases sitting between them. This CDR3 spans 14 amino acids. TCRdb passed the 5' RACE reads through MiXCR, listing each CDR3 protein once. The sample gives 250,000 to 300,000 distinct CDR3 sequences, around 15% of which show up once; approximately 23% is in the top ten. This clonotype was detected ten times or more. The antigen is undetermined. The rearrangement uses TRBV7-9 and TRBJ1-1, with D possibly being TRBD1 (6 bases). The source of this sequence is a man aged 18-30 years who had mild COVID-19 (a few samples of this study predate the infection). Cell type and time point are not known. The sequenced sample consisted of PBMCs or a T cell subset sorted from them (not recorded which). This CDR3 is CASSLMTGNTEAFF. The DNA of the CDR3 is TGTGCCAGCAGCTTAATGACAGGGAACACTGAAGCTTTCTTT.